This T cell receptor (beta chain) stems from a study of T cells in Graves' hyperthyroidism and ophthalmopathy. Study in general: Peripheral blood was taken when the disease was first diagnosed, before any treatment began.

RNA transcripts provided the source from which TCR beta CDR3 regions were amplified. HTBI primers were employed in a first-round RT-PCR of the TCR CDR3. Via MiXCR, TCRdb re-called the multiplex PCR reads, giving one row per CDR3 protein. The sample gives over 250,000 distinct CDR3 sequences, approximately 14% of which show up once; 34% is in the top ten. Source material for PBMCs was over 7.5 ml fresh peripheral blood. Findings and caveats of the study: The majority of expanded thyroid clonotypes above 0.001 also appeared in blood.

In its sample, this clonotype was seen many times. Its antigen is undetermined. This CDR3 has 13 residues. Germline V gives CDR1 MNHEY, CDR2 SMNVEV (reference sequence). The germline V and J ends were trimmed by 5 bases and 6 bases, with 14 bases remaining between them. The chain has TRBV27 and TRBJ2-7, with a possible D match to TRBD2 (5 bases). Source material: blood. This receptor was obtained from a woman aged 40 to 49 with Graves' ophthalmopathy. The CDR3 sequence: CASSPRDPSEQYF. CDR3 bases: TGTGCCAGCAGTCCCCGGGATCCCTCCGAGCAGTACTTC.